The T cell receptor (beta chain) under discussion was sequenced for a study of tumor-infiltrating lymphocytes in primary liver carcinoma. Bulk tissue was left unsorted, and RNA and DNA were co-extracted from roughly 20-30 mg of it. TCR beta cDNA was prepared out of around 460 ng total RNA by means of a constant-region primer. Three rounds of nested multiplex PCR with slightly modified ARM-PCR produced TCR beta libraries. It was with TRBV1-TRBV30 forward primers and a C-beta reverse primer that the first two PCR rounds were run, at around 11 cycles each. TCRdb processed the multiplex PCR reads anew with MiXCR; each CDR3 protein has one entry. The sample records about 200,000 distinct CDR3 sequences, around four fifths being singletons. The junction had 6 bases not matched to a gene; V was cut back by 2 bases and J by 7 bases. CDR3 length: 14 residues. Germline loops: CDR1 GTSNPN, CDR2 SVGIG (reference sequence).

This clonotype was counted many times. Specimen: tumor tissue from primary liver carcinoma. The sequence came from a middle-aged man with primary liver carcinoma and hepatitis B virus infection. The chain uses TRBV30 and TRBJ2-1, with 9 bases aligning to TRBD2. CDR3 DNA sequence: TGTGCCTGGAGTAGCGGGAGGTGGTTAAATGAGCAGTTCTTC. It encodes CAWSSGRWLNEQFF.